Each of the 15 T cell receptor beta chains below was sequenced from the same sample in a study of blood T cell repertoires in COVID-19. Clones were read by immunoSEQ multiplex PCR, and TCRdb kept only the in-frame ones, dropping some. The table has 250,000 to 300,000 clones, roughly 90% seen once. The sequenced sample consisted of peripheral blood. The receptors come from a young man with active or convalescent COVID-19.

With regard to this clone: Within the sample, other DNA sequences also encode this same CDR3. The V gene is TRBV19, the J gene TRBJ2-1; D possibly corresponds to TRBD2 (7 bases). Germline V gene lookup returns CDR1 LNHDA and CDR2 SQIVND (reference sequence). The V end lost 2 bases, the J end lost 0 bases, and 8 bases lay between the germline ends. There are 15 residues in the CDR3. CDR3 DNA sequence: TGTGCCAGTAGTATAAGGGGGGGCTCCTACAATGAGCAGTTCTTC. Residues: CASSIRGGSYNEQFF.

This clone was found a few times. J is TRBJ1-2 and V is TRBV3-1 (or the pseudogene TRBV3-2), with D perhaps matching TRBD1 (6 bases). Germline assignment: CDR1 LGHDT and CDR2 YNNKEL (reference sequence). The CDR3 runs to 13 residues. Trimming cost V 6 bases and J 9 bases, with 17 bases left between them. This chain's CDR3 is CASSLSEGERYTF. The CDR3 nucleotides are TGTGCCAGCAGTCTTTCCGAGGGGGAGCGCTACACCTTC.

This clone has just one count. V and J are TRBV7-8 and TRBJ2-7; maybe TRBD2 (7 bases). This CDR3 is built from 12 residues. In germline, CDR1 is SGHVS, CDR2 FQNEAQ. Deletions cut 7 bases from V and 7 bases from J, with 14 bases between. The CDR3 is CASIARGGEQYF. For the CDR3, the DNA is TGTGCCAGCATTGCGAGGGGGGGAGAGCAGTACTTC.

This chain uses TRBV10-3 with TRBJ1-4, with TRBD1 matching over 7 bases. The CDR3 sequence is 14 residues long. Germline values: CDR1 ENHRY, CDR2 SYGVKD. The ends lost 6 bases at V and 8 bases at J; junction bases unmatched: 9. Here the CDR3 reads CAIRPDRVYEKLFF. In DNA form, the CDR3 reads TGTGCCATCAGACCCGACAGGGTTTACGAAAAACTGTTTTTT.

This chain joins TRBV19 and TRBJ2-1, with TRBD2 matching 9 bases. In germline, CDR1 is LNHDA, CDR2 SQIVND (reference sequence). There are 18 residues in the CDR3. The ends lost 3 bases at V and 5 bases at J; junction bases unmatched: 14. The CDR3, as DNA: TGTGCCAGTAGTATCGTTTTAGGTGGGCTAGCGGGGCACAATGAGCAGTTCTTC. It translates to CASSIVLGGLAGHNEQFF.

The chain couples TRBV5-4 to TRBJ2-5; weak D call: TRBD2 (6 bases). Deletions cut 2 bases from V and 5 bases from J, with 10 bases between. Germline V gene lookup returns CDR1 SGHNT and CDR2 YYREEE (reference sequence). CDR3 length equals 13 residues. This chain's CDR3 is CASSFRDLETQYF. DNA of the CDR3: TGTGCCAGCAGCTTCCGGGACTTGGAGACCCAGTACTTC. Based on the CDR3 plus reference TRBV5-4 and TRBJ2-5, the full variable domain is ETGVTQSPTHLIKTRGQQVTLRCSSQSGHNTVSWYQQALGQGPQFIFQYYREEENGRGNFPPRFSGLQFPNYSSELNVNALELDDSALYLCASSFRDLETQYFGPGTRLLVL.

V and J are TRBV27 and TRBJ2-7; D uncertain. Germline V gene lookup returns CDR1 MNHEY and CDR2 SMNVEV (reference sequence). V was trimmed by 5 bases and J by 0 bases, leaving 11 bases between them. The CDR3 extends over 14 amino acids. The CDR3 spells CASSPILSSYEQYF. The CDR3 DNA reads as TGTGCCAGCAGTCCAATCCTAAGCTCCTACGAGCAGTACTTC.

This chain connects TRBV27 to TRBJ2-3; 8 positions agree with TRBD2. V lost 8 bases, J lost 1 base, and 5 bases stayed unmatched. Germline V lookup: CDR1 MNHEY, CDR2 SMNVEV (reference sequence). The CDR3 runs 14 residues. CDR3 protein: CASQRRGGTDTQYF. As DNA, the CDR3 is TGTGCCAGCCAGAGGCGGGGGGGCACAGATACGCAGTATTTT.

This sequence joins TRBV5-8 and TRBJ1-4, with TRBD1 matching 7 bases. After removal of 2 bases from V and 7 bases from J, the junction contained 5 bases not matched to a gene. Germline V lookup: CDR1 SGHTS, CDR2 YDEGEE. This CDR3 contains 14 residues. The CDR3, as DNA: TGTGCCAGCAGCTTAGCAGGGGGAAGTGAAAAACTGTTTTTT. As protein: CASSLAGGSEKLFF. Variable domain in full (rest from reference TRBV5-8 and TRBJ1-4): EAGVTQSPTHLIKTRGQQATLRCSPISGHTSVYWYQQALGLGLQFLLWYDEGEERNRGNFPPRFSGRQFPNYSSELNVNALELEDSALYLCASSLAGGSEKLFFGSGTQLSVL.

This clone was detected only once. This sequence joins TRBV3-1 (or the pseudogene TRBV3-2) and TRBJ1-1; 7 nucleotides match TRBD1. V lost 4 bases, J lost 0 bases, and 8 bases stayed unmatched. The CDR3 contains 16 residues. The V gene's germline CDR1 is LGHDT and CDR2 YNNKEL (reference sequence). CDR3 sequence (DNA): TGTGCCAGCAGCCCCAGGGGGGATCCCATGAACACTGAAGCTTTCTTT. Translating it yields CASSPRGDPMNTEAFF.

J is TRBJ2-3 and V is TRBV27; 11 bases are a match to TRBD2. The CDR3 contains 16 residues. The V segment lost 5 bases and the J segment 0 bases; nucleotides outside the gene matches: 4. In germline, CDR1 is MNHEY, CDR2 SMNVEV (reference sequence). The CDR3 DNA sequence: TGTGCCAGCAGTCCGAGACTAGCGGGGAGCACAGATACGCAGTATTTT. It translates to CASSPRLAGSTDTQYF.

The rearrangement joins TRBV7-9 to TRBJ1-1, with D possibly matching TRBD1 (6 bases). The germline gives CDR1 SEHNR, CDR2 FQNEAQ (reference sequence). This CDR3 is built from 12 residues. V shed 5 bases and J shed 5 bases, with 9 bases lying between them. CDR3 amino acids: CASSKGGTEAFF. The CDR3 DNA reads TGTGCCAGCAGCAAGGGGGGGACTGAAGCTTTCTTT.

The chain links TRBV6-6 to TRBJ2-7, with TRBD2 as a possible D gene (6 bases). Germline V gene lookup returns CDR1 MNHNY and CDR2 SVGAGI (reference sequence). V shed 5 bases and J shed 2 bases, with 13 bases lying between them. The length of the CDR3 is 14 residues. For the CDR3, the DNA is TGTGCCAGCAGTGACCGGGACTTGACCTACGAGCAGTACTTC. It specifies CASSDRDLTYEQYF.

This clone is classed as medium-sized. The genes are TRBV11-2 and TRBJ2-3; 7 bases are a match to TRBD2. Trimming took 0 bases from V and 0 from J; bases not matched to a gene: 6. Germline lookup yields CDR1 SGHAT and CDR2 FQNNGV. The CDR3 extends over 17 amino acids. This CDR3 reads CASSLDGGGASTDTQYF. DNA of the CDR3: TGTGCCAGCAGCTTAGATGGCGGGGGAGCTAGCACAGATACGCAGTATTTT.

This rearrangement joins TRBV6-2 or TRBV6-3 to TRBJ1-1; D uncertain. Trimming cost V 6 bases and J 1 base, with 30 bases left between them. The germline V gene encodes CDR1 MNHEY and CDR2 SVGEGT. The CDR3 extends over 20 amino acids. Here the CDR3 reads CASSSPPMAGLATTNTEAFF. CDR3 DNA: TGTGCCAGCAGCTCCCCTCCGATGGCGGGCCTCGCCACTACGAACACTGAAGCTTTCTTT.